A selection of T cell receptor beta chains follows, all from one sample in a study of blood T cell repertoires in COVID-19. Using immunoSEQ multiplex PCR, the repertoire was profiled, and TCRdb retains in-frame clones only, with some absent. The sample gives about 170,000 clones, roughly 84% of which show up once; roughly a tenth is in the top ten. The sequencing sample was made of peripheral blood. These receptors originate from a woman of 80 years or more with active or convalescent COVID-19. Both conserved end residues are part of each CDR3. A D gene is named only where the DNA matches it firmly. Not every row has a clone size; where given, it reads once, few, many or a size class.

TRBD1,TRBJ1-4,TRBV7-2,.,15,CASRSPGQGGEKLFF,TGTGCCAGCAGATCCCCCGGACAGGGCGGGGAAAAACTGTTTTTT
TRBD2,TRBJ2-1,TRBV5-4,.,16,CASSQASGRVSNEQFF,TGTGCCAGCAGCCAGGCTAGCGGGAGGGTAAGCAATGAGCAGTTCTTC
TRBD1,TRBJ1-1,TRBV10-3,.,15,CAMTSSRDRGTEAFF,TGTGCCATGACCTCAAGCCGGGACAGGGGAACTGAAGCTTTCTTT
.,TRBJ1-1,TRBV28,.,14,CASSRSQGNTEAFF,TGTGCCAGCAGCCGTAGTCAGGGTAACACTGAAGCTTTCTTT
.,TRBJ2-7,TRBV25-1,.,15,CASSEPGGASHEQYF,TGTGCCAGCAGTGAACCGGGGGGCGCAAGCCACGAGCAGTACTTC
TRBD2,TRBJ2-7,TRBV19,.,17,CASSWTSGGYTHYEQYF,TGTGCCAGTAGTTGGACTAGCGGGGGTTACACTCACTACGAGCAGTACTTC
.,TRBJ2-3,TRBV11-2,large,15,CASSLAHTITDTQYF,TGTGCCAGCAGCTTAGCTCACACCATCACAGATACGCAGTATTTT
.,TRBJ1-2,TRBV28,.,16,CAILRGGTVNNYGYTF,TGTGCCATCCTAAGGGGGGGGACGGTGAATAACTATGGCTACACCTTC
TRBD1,TRBJ1-1,TRBV18,.,16,CASSPGQVGMGTEAFF,TGTGCCAGCTCACCGGGACAGGTGGGAATGGGTACTGAAGCTTTCTTT
.,TRBJ1-4,TRBV19,once,16,CASRIRHIATNEKLFF,TGTGCCAGTAGGATACGACACATCGCAACTAATGAAAAACTGTTTTTT
.,TRBJ2-1,TRBV30,.,12,CAWTDLGNEQFF,TGTGCCTGGACCGATCTAGGTAATGAGCAGTTCTTC
.,TRBJ1-2,TRBV6-5,.,13,CASSSGGDYGYTF,TGTGCCAGCAGTTCGGGGGGGGACTATGGCTACACCTTC
TRBD2,TRBJ2-1,TRBV9,.,14,CASSPVGLAGEFLF,TGTGCCAGCAGCCCAGTGGGACTAGCGGGAGAGTTTCTCTTC
TRBD1,TRBJ1-2,TRBV2,.,14,CASSENGQGYGYTF,TGTGCCAGCAGTGAAAATGGACAGGGGTATGGCTACACCTTC
.,TRBJ2-2,TRBV24-1,.,17,CATSDQGGAPDTGELFF,TGTGCCACCAGTGACCAAGGCGGGGCTCCCGACACCGGGGAGCTGTTTTTT
TRBD1,TRBJ1-4,TRBV24-1,.,15,CATSATGGSNEKLFF,TGTGCCACCAGTGCTACAGGGGGCAGTAATGAAAAACTGTTTTTT
TRBD2,TRBJ2-7,TRBV2,.,14,CASRTSGGSYEQYF,TGTGCCAGCAGGACTAGCGGGGGCTCCTACGAGCAGTACTTC
.,TRBJ2-7,TRBV10-2,.,16,CASSDFSLLRENEQYF,TGCGCCAGCAGTGATTTTTCCCTTTTGCGCGAGAACGAGCAGTACTTC
.,TRBJ2-7,TRBV19,.,16,CASSRLGADSSYEQYF,TGTGCCAGTAGCCGACTGGGAGCCGATAGCTCCTACGAGCAGTACTTC
TRBD2,TRBJ2-1,TRBV18,.,14,CASSPRREGIEQFF,TGTGCCAGCTCACCACGCCGGGAGGGCATTGAGCAGTTCTTC
.,TRBJ1-6,TRBV10-3,once,17,CAISEFMDRGYNSPLHF,TGTGCCATCAGTGAGTTTATGGACAGAGGGTATAATTCACCCCTCCACTTT
.,TRBJ1-4,TRBV6-5,.,13,CASTTLGVEKLFF,TGTGCCAGCACAACCCTAGGGGTTGAAAAACTGTTTTTT
.,TRBJ2-7,TRBV29-1,.,12,CSVQEGGAEQYF,TGCAGCGTTCAGGAGGGTGGAGCCGAGCAGTACTTC
TRBD1,TRBJ1-6,TRBV5-4,.,14,CASSLATQGAPLHF,TGTGCCAGCAGCTTGGCCACACAGGGGGCACCCCTCCACTTT
.,TRBJ1-1,TRBV25-1,.,15,CASSPPRGSNTEAFF,TGTGCCAGCAGTCCCCCCCGGGGGTCGAACACTGAAGCTTTCTTT
.,TRBJ1-3,TRBV3-1/TRBV3-2,.,16,CASSQSPGVSGNTIYF,TGTGCCAGCAGCCAAAGTCCAGGTGTTTCAGGAAACACCATATATTTT
TRBD2,TRBJ2-1,TRBV9,.,17,CASSVGLAESSYNEQFF,TGTGCCAGCAGCGTAGGCCTAGCGGAGAGCTCCTACAATGAGCAGTTCTTC
TRBD1,TRBJ2-1,TRBV5-8,.,15,CASSVGQGRSNEQFF,TGTGCCAGCAGCGTCGGACAGGGAAGGTCTAATGAGCAGTTCTTC
.,TRBJ1-5,TRBV19,.,15,CASKLERASNQPQHF,TGTGCCAGTAAACTCGAGCGGGCTAGCAATCAGCCCCAGCATTTT
TRBD1,TRBJ1-1,TRBV6-6,.,13,CASSSGQGTEAFF,TGTGCCAGCAGTTCAGGACAGGGGACTGAAGCTTTCTTT
TRBD2,TRBJ2-3,TRBV5-1,.,18,CASSLEPSGSDGTDTQYF,TGCGCCAGCAGCTTGGAGCCTAGCGGGAGTGACGGCACAGATACGCAGTATTTT
.,TRBJ2-2,TRBV5-1,.,15,CASSLAGGDTGELFF,TGCGCCAGCAGCTTGGCTGGCGGAGACACCGGGGAGCTGTTTTTT
.,TRBJ1-5,TRBV2,.,15,CASSDMRGPNQPQHF,TGTGCCAGCAGTGATATGCGGGGCCCTAATCAGCCCCAGCATTTT
TRBD1,TRBJ2-7,TRBV19,.,15,CASSSRDRLSYEQYF,TGTGCCAGTAGTTCCCGGGACAGGTTATCCTACGAGCAGTACTTC
TRBD1,TRBJ2-7,TRBV5-1,.,16,CASSLDGQGPSYEQYF,TGCGCCAGCAGCTTGGATGGACAGGGGCCCTCCTACGAGCAGTACTTC
TRBD2,TRBJ2-5,TRBV7-9,few,16,CASSLGSGSGMETQYF,TGTGCCAGCAGCTTAGGAAGCGGGAGTGGGATGGAGACCCAGTACTTC
.,TRBJ1-1,TRBV7-6,.,13,CASSLGGPTEAFF,TGTGCCAGCAGCTTAGGGGGCCCCACTGAAGCTTTCTTT
TRBD1,TRBJ1-4,TRBV18,.,17,CASSPRQGLGTNEKLFF,TGTGCCAGCTCACCGAGACAGGGATTAGGAACTAATGAAAAACTGTTTTTT